Below, 24 T cell receptor beta chains from the same sample are listed, as sequenced in a study of blood T cell repertoires in COVID-19. Sequenced by immunoSEQ multiplex PCR; TCRdb stores in-frame clones only, minus some. The table shows 150,000 to 200,000 clones, with roughly 86% occurring only once. Input material: peripheral blood. The receptors shown here come from a woman aged 25 to 39 with active or convalescent COVID-19.

Comment on this clone: Relative to the germline gene, one junction end is altered; a read error may explain this. The same CDR3 also results from other DNA sequences found in this sample. The V gene is TRBV19, the J gene TRBJ2-7; TRBD1 matches 9 bases. CDR1 LNHDA and CDR2 SQIVND come from the germline V gene (reference sequence). This CDR3 spans 14 amino acids. CDR3 sequence: CASSIGTGTYEQYF. For the CDR3, the DNA is TGTGCCAGTAGCATAGGGACAGGGACCTACGAGCAGTACTTC. Full variable domain (missing parts from reference TRBV19 and TRBJ2-7): DGGITQSPKYLFRKEGQNVTLSCEQNLNHDAMYWYRQDPGQGLRLIYYSQIVNDFQKGDIAEGYSVSREKKESFPLTVTSAQKNPTAFYLCASSIGTGTYEQYFGPGTRLTVT.

The chain carries TRBV23-1 and TRBJ1-5, with TRBD1 identical over 9 bases. TRBV23-1 is known as an ORF, though its function is uncertain. J gave up 5 bases and V 10 bases, and 9 bases lay outside the gene matches. There are 14 residues in the CDR3. In nucleotides, the CDR3 is TGCGCCAAGTACAGGGGGCGGTTTCATCAGCCCCAGCATTTT. It codes for CAKYRGRFHQPQHF.

V is TRBV28 and J is TRBJ2-1; a possible D gene is TRBD2 (5 bases). The CDR3 is made up of 13 amino acids. V gave up 7 bases and J gave up 3 bases, with 10 bases separating them. Germline CDR1 is MDHEN and CDR2 is SYDVKM. The CDR3 DNA reads TGTGCCAGCATCGAGCGGAGCTACAATGAGCAGTTCTTC. This sequence encodes CASIERSYNEQFF.

V gene TRBV6-5 combines with J gene TRBJ1-2, with no clear D. This CDR3 spans 13 amino acids. Trimming removed 6 bases at V and 2 bases at J, with 10 bases between. In germline, CDR1 is MNHEY, CDR2 SVGAGI. The CDR3, as DNA: TGTGCCAGCAGAACCTCAGCGAACTATGGCTACACCTTC. This encodes CASRTSANYGYTF.

V is TRBV18 and J is TRBJ1-6; perhaps TRBD1 as D (6 bases). Germline V gene sequence: CDR1 KGHSH, CDR2 LQKENI. The CDR3 totals 16 residues. The ends were cut back, 2 bases at V and 12 bases at J, with 20 bases in the middle. CDR3 sequence reads: CASSPWGRGPRGPLHF. The CDR3 DNA is TGTGCCAGCTCACCATGGGGCAGGGGACCTCGAGGACCCCTCCACTTT.

V usage is TRBV3-1 (or the pseudogene TRBV3-2) and J usage is TRBJ2-1, with TRBD1 identical over 9 bases. V trimming: 4 bases; J trimming: 7 bases; junction bases outside the gene matches: 8. CDR1 LGHDT and CDR2 YNNKEL come from the germline V gene (reference sequence). The CDR3 covers 15 residues. DNA of the CDR3: TGTGCCAGCAGCCTACCGACAGGGGGATTTAATGAGCAGTTCTTC. Encoded protein: CASSLPTGGFNEQFF.

The rearrangement links TRBV30 to TRBJ1-6, with 7 bases fitting TRBD1. The CDR3 is made up of 15 amino acids. V lost 2 bases and J lost 5; bases outside the gene matches: 6. CDR1 is GTSNPN and CDR2 is SVGIG in the germline V gene (reference sequence). The CDR3 reads CAWSPRQGHNSPLHF. The CDR3, as DNA: TGTGCCTGGAGTCCTCGACAGGGACATAATTCACCCCTCCACTTT. Drawing the rest from reference TRBV30 and TRBJ1-6, the complete variable domain is SQTIHQWPATLVQPVGSPLSLECTVEGTSNPNLYWYRQAAGRGLQLLFYSVGIGQISSEVPQNLSASRPQDRQFILSSKKLLLSDSGFYLCAWSPRQGHNSPLHFGNGTRLTVT.

This clone was counted only a few times. CDR3 sequence reads: CASSPRGGYQPQHF. CDR3 bases: TGTGCCAGCAGCCCAAGGGGAGGGTACCAGCCCCAGCATTTT. The rearrangement links TRBV7-2 to TRBJ1-5; maybe TRBD1 (5 bases). Germline V gene sequence: CDR1 SGHTA, CDR2 FQGNSA. The V end lost 5 bases, the J end lost 7 bases, and 15 bases lay between the germline ends. The CDR3 is 14 residues long. The full variable domain, its missing parts supplied by reference TRBV7-2 and TRBJ1-5, is GAGVSQSPSNKVTEKGKDVELRCDPISGHTALYWYRQSLGQGLEFLIYFQGNSAPDKSGLPSDRFSAERTGGSVSTLTIQRTQQEDSAVYLCASSPRGGYQPQHFGDGTRLSIL.

This clone is a singleton in its sample. The genes are TRBV10-3 and TRBJ1-5; 7 bases are shared with TRBD1. V was clipped by 3 bases and J by 1 base; unmatched bases: 0. This CDR3 is 14 amino acids long. The germline CDR1 and CDR2 sequences are ENHRY and SYGVKD. CDR3 region: CAISEGGSNQPQHF. The DNA for the CDR3 is TGTGCCATCAGTGAAGGGGGCAGCAATCAGCCCCAGCATTTT.

The genes are TRBV6-5 and TRBJ2-2; D is undetermined. V was pared by 6 bases and J by 7 bases, with 9 bases between. The CDR3 runs 12 residues. The germline V gene encodes CDR1 MNHEY and CDR2 SVGAGI. CDR3 sequence (DNA): TGTGCCAGCAGCCGCGGAGTCGGGGAGCTGTTTTTT. Translating gives CASSRGVGELFF.

The J gene is TRBJ1-1, the V gene TRBV19; 8 nucleotides match TRBD1. The CDR3 extends over 13 amino acids. V trimming: 3 bases; J trimming: 8 bases; junction bases outside the gene matches: 5. CDR1 and CDR2 (germline): LNHDA, SQIVND (reference sequence). CDR3 bases: TGTGCCAGTAGTATCGACAGGGGTTTGGAAGCTTTCTTT. Translating gives CASSIDRGLEAFF.

This clone came up once. The V gene is TRBV27, the J gene TRBJ2-7; a possible D gene is TRBD1 (6 bases). Trimming pared 5 bases from V and 0 bases from J, leaving 14 bases between. The CDR3 loop spans 15 amino acids. Germline values: CDR1 MNHEY, CDR2 SMNVEV (reference sequence). The CDR3 DNA sequence: TGTGCCAGCAGTCAAGACAGGTTTTTCTCCTACGAGCAGTACTTC. This encodes CASSQDRFFSYEQYF.

This clone was counted a single time. This chain uses TRBV18 with TRBJ2-5, with D maybe TRBD1 (7 bases). There are 14 residues in the CDR3. Trimming shortened V by 2 bases and J by 4 bases, and 11 bases separated the two germline ends. Germline V gene sequence: CDR1 KGHSH, CDR2 LQKENI. The chain's CDR3 is CASSPGRGAETQYF. The DNA for the CDR3 is TGTGCCAGCTCACCAGGCAGGGGGGCAGAGACCCAGTACTTC.

V usage is TRBV6-4 and J usage is TRBJ2-2, with D perhaps matching TRBD1 (5 bases). The CDR3 loop spans 15 amino acids. Trimming pared 6 bases from V and 4 bases from J, leaving 15 bases between. In germline, CDR1 is MRHNA, CDR2 SNTAGT. The CDR3 DNA follows: TGTGCCAGCAGAGCAGGGCAGATGAGCACCGGGGAGCTGTTTTTT. Its protein product is CASRAGQMSTGELFF.

This clone was seen just once. V gene TRBV20-1 combines with J gene TRBJ2-2, with 15 bases that match TRBD2. CDR3 size: 19 residues. Looked up from germline, CDR1 is DFQATT and CDR2 is SNEGSKA (reference sequence). Unmatched junction bases numbered 9, after V lost 3 bases and J lost 1 base. In DNA, the CDR3 is TGCAGTGCTAGTCCTAAGGGACTAGCGGGGGGCCTGAACACCGGGGAGCTGTTTTTT. It yields the protein CSASPKGLAGGLNTGELFF.

The rearrangement links TRBV30 to TRBJ2-7; D is possibly TRBD1 (6 bases). V was pared by 2 bases and J by 5 bases, with 16 bases between. CDR3 length: 14 amino acids. CDR1 and CDR2 from the germline V gene are GTSNPN and SVGIG (reference sequence). CDR3 residues: CAWSTTGKTHEQYF. The CDR3 nucleotides are TGTGCCTGGAGTACCACAGGGAAAACCCACGAGCAGTACTTC.

The chain recombines TRBV28 with TRBJ1-3, with TRBD1 as a possible D gene (5 bases). V lost 2 bases, J lost 0 bases, and 11 bases lay in between. The CDR3 runs to 16 residues. Germline CDR1 is MDHEN and CDR2 is SYDVKM. Written as DNA, the CDR3 is TGTGCCAGCAGTTTAAGGTGGGGCAGCTCTGGAAACACCATATATTTT. It yields the protein CASSLRWGSSGNTIYF.

The V and J genes are TRBV6-6 and TRBJ2-7; D call uncertain. The CDR3 sequence is 12 residues long. Germline V gene lookup returns CDR1 MNHNY and CDR2 SVGAGI (reference sequence). V shed 0 bases and J shed 5 bases, with 5 bases lying between them. Here the CDR3 DNA reads TGTGCCAGCAGTTACTCGGCCGACGAGCAGTACTTC. This codes for CASSYSADEQYF.

The chain is built from TRBV2 and TRBJ2-2, with D tentatively TRBD1 (5 bases). Germline V lookup: CDR1 SNHLY, CDR2 FYNNEI. The CDR3 totals 16 residues. The V gene lost 2 bases and the J gene lost 3 bases, with 13 bases spanning the gap. CDR3 region: CASSEMGIRDTGELFF. The CDR3 DNA reads TGTGCCAGCAGTGAAATGGGGATCAGGGACACCGGGGAGCTGTTTTTT.

The rearrangement joins TRBV13 to TRBJ2-7; 7 bases match TRBD2. The J segment lost 3 bases and the V segment lost 2 bases, leaving 7 bases of the junction unmatched. This CDR3 is 15 amino acids long. CDR1 is PRHDT and CDR2 is FYEKMQ in the germline V gene (reference sequence). The chain's CDR3 is CASSLRLAGDYEQYF. The CDR3 DNA follows: TGTGCCAGCAGCTTAAGACTAGCAGGAGACTACGAGCAGTACTTC.

The chain uses TRBV7-9 and TRBJ1-2, with a weak D call TRBD1 (5 bases). Germline V lookup: CDR1 SEHNR, CDR2 FQNEAQ (reference sequence). This CDR3 has 17 amino acids. V lost 5 bases and J 6 bases, leaving 25 bases between the germline ends. CDR3 nucleotides: TGTGCCAGCAGCCGTAAGACGAGTAAAGGGGCGCAGGATGGCTACACCTTC. Its protein product is CASSRKTSKGAQDGYTF.

This clone has just a few counts. The gene calls are TRBV19 and TRBJ1-5, with 9 positions matching TRBD1. Trimming removed 2 bases from V and 6 bases from J; junction bases left unmatched: 8. Germline CDR1 reads LNHDA; CDR2 reads SQIVND (reference sequence). This CDR3 contains 16 residues. The CDR3 loop reads CASSIKNRGRGQPQHF. The CDR3 DNA sequence: TGTGCCAGTAGTATAAAGAACAGGGGGCGGGGTCAGCCCCAGCATTTT.

The V call is TRBV7-9, the J call TRBJ1-1; 7 nucleotides line up with TRBD1. Germline-derived CDR1 and CDR2 are SEHNR and FQNEAQ (reference sequence). J gave up 1 base and V 6 bases, and 5 bases lay outside the gene matches. This CDR3 comprises 14 residues. CDR3 DNA sequence: TGTGCCAGCAGGCAAAGGACAGGGAACACTGAAGCTTTCTTT. Translation: CASRQRTGNTEAFF.

The rearrangement links TRBV11-2 to TRBJ2-1; 12 nucleotides agree with TRBD2. The CDR3 runs to 17 residues. Germline V CDR1 and CDR2: SGHAT, FQNNGV. V was clipped by 4 bases and J by 0 bases; unmatched bases: 4. The CDR3 DNA reads as TGTGCCAGCAGCTCACGGACTAGCGGGAACTCCTACAATGAGCAGTTCTTC. It yields the protein CASSSRTSGNSYNEQFF.